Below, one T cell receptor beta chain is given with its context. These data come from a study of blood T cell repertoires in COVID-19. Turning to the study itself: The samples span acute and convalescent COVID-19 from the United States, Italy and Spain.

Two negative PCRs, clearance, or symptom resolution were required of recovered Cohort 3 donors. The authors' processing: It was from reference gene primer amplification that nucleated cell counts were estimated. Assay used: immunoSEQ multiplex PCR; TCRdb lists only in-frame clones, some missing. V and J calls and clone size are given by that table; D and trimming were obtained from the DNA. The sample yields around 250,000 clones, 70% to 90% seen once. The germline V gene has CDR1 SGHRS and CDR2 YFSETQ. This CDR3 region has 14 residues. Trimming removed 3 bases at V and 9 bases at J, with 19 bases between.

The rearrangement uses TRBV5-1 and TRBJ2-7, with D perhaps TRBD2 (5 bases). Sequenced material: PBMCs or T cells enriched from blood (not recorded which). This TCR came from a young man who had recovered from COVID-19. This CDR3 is CASSSGLFPSGQYF. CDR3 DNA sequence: TGCGCCAGCAGCTCGGGATTGTTCCCCTCTGGGCAGTACTTC.